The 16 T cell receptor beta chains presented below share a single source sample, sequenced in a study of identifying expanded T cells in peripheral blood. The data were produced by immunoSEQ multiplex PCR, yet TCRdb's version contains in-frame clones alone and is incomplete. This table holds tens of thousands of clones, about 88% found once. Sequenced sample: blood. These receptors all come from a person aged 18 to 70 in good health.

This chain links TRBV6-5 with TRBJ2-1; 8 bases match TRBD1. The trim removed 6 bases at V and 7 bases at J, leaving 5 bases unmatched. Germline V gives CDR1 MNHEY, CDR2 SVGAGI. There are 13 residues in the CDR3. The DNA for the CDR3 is TGTGCCAGCAGCTATGACAGGGGTAATGAGCAGTTCTTC. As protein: CASSYDRGNEQFF.

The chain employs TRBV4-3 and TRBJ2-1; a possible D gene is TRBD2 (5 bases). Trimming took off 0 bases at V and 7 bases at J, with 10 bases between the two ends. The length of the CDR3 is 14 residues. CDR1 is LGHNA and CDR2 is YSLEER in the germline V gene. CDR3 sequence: CASSQDRGGNEQFF. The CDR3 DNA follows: TGCGCCAGCAGCCAAGACCGGGGTGGTAATGAGCAGTTCTTC.

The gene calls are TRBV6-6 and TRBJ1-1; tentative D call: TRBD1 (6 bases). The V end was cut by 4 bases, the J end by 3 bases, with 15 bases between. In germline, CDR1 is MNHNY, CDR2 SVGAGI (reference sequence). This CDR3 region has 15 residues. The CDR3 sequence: CASSFLTEGDTEAFF. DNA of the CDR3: TGTGCCAGCAGTTTCTTAACAGAGGGGGACACTGAAGCTTTCTTT.

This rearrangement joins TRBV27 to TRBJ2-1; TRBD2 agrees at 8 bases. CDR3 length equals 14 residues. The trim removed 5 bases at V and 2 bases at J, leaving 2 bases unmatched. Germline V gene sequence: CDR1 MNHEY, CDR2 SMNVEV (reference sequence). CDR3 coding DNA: TGTGCCAGCAGTAAACTAGCGGCCTACAATGAGCAGTTCTTC. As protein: CASSKLAAYNEQFF.

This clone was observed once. The CDR3 coding sequence is TGCGCCAGCAGCCAGGAACAGGGGGGATCCGCACAATCCAATGAGCAGTTCTTC. Amino acids: CASSQEQGGSAQSNEQFF. The genes are TRBV4-1 and TRBJ2-1; 8 bases line up with TRBD1. The germline V gene encodes CDR1 MGHRA and CDR2 YSYEKL. CDR3 size: 18 residues. After removal of 3 bases from V and 6 bases from J, the junction contained 16 bases not matched to a gene.

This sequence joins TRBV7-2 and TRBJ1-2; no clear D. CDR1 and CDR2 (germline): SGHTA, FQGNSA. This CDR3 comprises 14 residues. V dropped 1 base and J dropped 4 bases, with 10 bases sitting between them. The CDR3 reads CASSLDRQFYGYTF. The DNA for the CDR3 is TGTGCCAGCAGCTTAGATCGCCAGTTCTATGGCTACACCTTC.

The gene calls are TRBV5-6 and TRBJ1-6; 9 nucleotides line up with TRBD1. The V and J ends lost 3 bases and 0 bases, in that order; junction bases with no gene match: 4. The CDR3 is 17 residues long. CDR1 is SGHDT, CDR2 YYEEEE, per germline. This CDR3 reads CASSWGGQGSYNSPLHF. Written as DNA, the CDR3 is TGTGCCAGCAGCTGGGGGGGACAGGGCTCCTATAATTCACCCCTCCACTTT.

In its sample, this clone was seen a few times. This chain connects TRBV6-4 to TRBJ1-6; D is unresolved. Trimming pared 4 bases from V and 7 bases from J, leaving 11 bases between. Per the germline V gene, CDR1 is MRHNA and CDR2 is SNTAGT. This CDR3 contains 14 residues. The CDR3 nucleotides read TGTGCCAGCAGTGCCATGCCGGGGAATTCACCCCTCCACTTT. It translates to CASSAMPGNSPLHF.

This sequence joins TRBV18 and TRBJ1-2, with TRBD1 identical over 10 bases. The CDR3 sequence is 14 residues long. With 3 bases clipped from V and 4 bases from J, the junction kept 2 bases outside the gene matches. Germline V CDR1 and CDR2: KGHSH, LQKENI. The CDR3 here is CASSPGQGIYGYTF. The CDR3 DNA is TGTGCCAGCTCACCGGGACAGGGGATCTATGGCTACACCTTC.

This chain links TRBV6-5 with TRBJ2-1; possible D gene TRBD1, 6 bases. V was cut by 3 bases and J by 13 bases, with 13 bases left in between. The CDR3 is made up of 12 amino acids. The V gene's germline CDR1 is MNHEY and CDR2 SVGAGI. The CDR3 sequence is CASSYSAGVQFF. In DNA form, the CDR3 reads TGTGCCAGCAGTTATTCCGCAGGGGTACAGTTCTTC.

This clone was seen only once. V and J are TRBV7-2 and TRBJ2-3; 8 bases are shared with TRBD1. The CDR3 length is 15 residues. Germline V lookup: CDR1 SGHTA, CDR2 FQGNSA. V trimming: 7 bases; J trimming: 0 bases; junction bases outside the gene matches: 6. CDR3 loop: CASTTGGPSTDTQYF. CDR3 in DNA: TGTGCCAGCACTACAGGGGGGCCTAGCACAGATACGCAGTATTTT.

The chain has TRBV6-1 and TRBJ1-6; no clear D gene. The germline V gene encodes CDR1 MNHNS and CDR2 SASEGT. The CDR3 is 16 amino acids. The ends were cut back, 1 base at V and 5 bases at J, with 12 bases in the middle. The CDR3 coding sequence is TGTGCCAGCAGTGAAGGGGCACGGGTAGATAATTCACCCCTCCACTTT. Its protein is CASSEGARVDNSPLHF.

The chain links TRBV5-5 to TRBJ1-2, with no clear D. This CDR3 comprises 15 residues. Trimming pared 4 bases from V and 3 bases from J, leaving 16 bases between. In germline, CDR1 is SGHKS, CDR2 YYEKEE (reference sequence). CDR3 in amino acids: CASSPWAKRDYGYTF. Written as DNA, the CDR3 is TGTGCCAGCAGCCCCTGGGCCAAAAGGGACTATGGCTACACCTTC.

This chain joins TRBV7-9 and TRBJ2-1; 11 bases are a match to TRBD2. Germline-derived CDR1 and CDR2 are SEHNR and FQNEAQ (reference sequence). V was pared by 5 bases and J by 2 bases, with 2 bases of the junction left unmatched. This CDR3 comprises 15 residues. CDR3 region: CASSRSGGAYNEQFF. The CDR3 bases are TGTGCCAGCAGCCGTAGCGGGGGGGCCTACAATGAGCAGTTCTTC.

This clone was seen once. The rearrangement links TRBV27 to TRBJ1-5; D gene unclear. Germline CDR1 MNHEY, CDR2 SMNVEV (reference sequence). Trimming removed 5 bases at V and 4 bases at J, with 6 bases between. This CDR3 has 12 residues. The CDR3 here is CASSRPNQPQHF. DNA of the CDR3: TGTGCCAGCAGTCGTCCAAATCAGCCCCAGCATTTT.

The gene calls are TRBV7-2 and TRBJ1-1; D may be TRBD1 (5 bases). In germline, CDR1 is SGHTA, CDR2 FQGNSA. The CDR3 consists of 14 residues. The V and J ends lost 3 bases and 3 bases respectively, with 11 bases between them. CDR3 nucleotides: TGTGCCAGCAGCTTCATGGGGGAGTACACTGAAGCTTTCTTT. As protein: CASSFMGEYTEAFF.